The present T cell receptor (beta chain) was sequenced within a study of blood T cell repertoires in COVID-19. Study summary: From the United States, Italy and Spain came samples of acute and convalescent COVID-19. PBMCs, B-cell-depleted T cells, or T cells were the source of the cDNA or gDNA that made up the material.

Trimming pared 6 bases from V and 0 bases from J, leaving 9 bases between. CDR1 and CDR2 from the germline V gene are MNHEY and SVGAGI. The CDR3 spans 13 residues. TCRdb keeps only in-frame clones here, not all; method: immunoSEQ multiplex PCR. The sample holds 270,000 or so clones; around 89% are singletons and the top ten take over 1%. This clone is a singleton in its sample. The study recruited people aged roughly 18 to 95 years across around 24 US areas. The specimen sequenced was PBMCs or T cells enriched from blood (not recorded which). The genes are TRBV6-5 and TRBJ2-7, with a tentative D call TRBD1 (5 bases). The TCR sequence derives from a woman aged 40 to 50 with acute COVID-19. This CDR3 is CASRPDNSYEQYV. As DNA, the CDR3 is TGTGCCAGCAGACCGGACAACTCCTACGAGCAGTACGTC.